The rows below give T cell receptor beta chains drawn from one sample of a study of blood T cell repertoires in COVID-19. Sequenced by immunoSEQ multiplex PCR; TCRdb stores in-frame clones only, minus some. The sample records about 140,000 clones, approximately 84% being singletons. The sequencing sample was made of peripheral blood. These receptors all stem from an elderly woman in a cohort sampled during active or convalescent COVID-19. CDR3s include the opening cysteine and the closing phenylalanine or tryptophan. The order of the fields is V gene, D gene, clone size, J gene, CDR3 protein. A D gene is named only where the DNA matches it firmly. Rows give clone size only sometimes, using once, few, many, or a class for an expanded clone.

v_gene: TRBV11-2; d_gene: TRBD1; abundance: -; j_gene: TRBJ2-7; CDR3aa: CASSEGQGAYEQYF
v_gene: TRBV2; d_gene: TRBD1; abundance: -; j_gene: TRBJ1-6; CDR3aa: CASSGTGWVSPLHF
v_gene: TRBV28; d_gene: -; abundance: once; j_gene: TRBJ2-5; CDR3aa: CASSLQVQETQYF
v_gene: TRBV2; d_gene: -; abundance: few; j_gene: TRBJ1-6; CDR3aa: CASRDIYNSPLHF
v_gene: TRBV7-6; d_gene: -; abundance: many; j_gene: TRBJ2-7; CDR3aa: CASSLGGPGEQYF
v_gene: TRBV7-2; d_gene: TRBD2; abundance: -; j_gene: TRBJ2-2; CDR3aa: CASSEGLAGSAGELFF
v_gene: TRBV5-7; d_gene: TRBD2; abundance: -; j_gene: TRBJ2-5; CDR3aa: CASSSLAASGGEVQETQYF
v_gene: TRBV6-5; d_gene: TRBD2; abundance: -; j_gene: TRBJ2-1; CDR3aa: CASRNRLAGGNEQFF
v_gene: TRBV18; d_gene: -; abundance: -; j_gene: TRBJ2-3; CDR3aa: CASSPTGTTTDTQYF
v_gene: TRBV2; d_gene: TRBD2; abundance: -; j_gene: TRBJ2-3; CDR3aa: CASRNSGASTDTQYF
v_gene: TRBV12-3/TRBV12-4; d_gene: -; abundance: -; j_gene: TRBJ1-6; CDR3aa: CASRAGLWAPLHF
v_gene: TRBV19; d_gene: TRBD2; abundance: -; j_gene: TRBJ2-3; CDR3aa: CASSISLAGRTQYF
v_gene: TRBV28; d_gene: -; abundance: once; j_gene: TRBJ1-6; CDR3aa: CASSLPVRQNSPLHF
v_gene: TRBV28; d_gene: -; abundance: once; j_gene: TRBJ1-2; CDR3aa: CASSFRTYGYTF
v_gene: TRBV28; d_gene: -; abundance: -; j_gene: TRBJ1-1; CDR3aa: CASKPGAGAEAFF
v_gene: TRBV6-4; d_gene: TRBD2; abundance: -; j_gene: TRBJ2-1; CDR3aa: CASSETSGGADEQFF
v_gene: TRBV7-3; d_gene: -; abundance: -; j_gene: TRBJ1-5; CDR3aa: CATPGIVMSDQPQHF
v_gene: TRBV5-1; d_gene: -; abundance: once; j_gene: TRBJ2-2; CDR3aa: CASSRAGNTGELFF
v_gene: TRBV7-9; d_gene: TRBD2; abundance: -; j_gene: TRBJ2-3; CDR3aa: CASSFLTSGGAADTQYF
v_gene: TRBV4-2; d_gene: -; abundance: -; j_gene: TRBJ1-1; CDR3aa: CASSQTRQGLEAFF
v_gene: TRBV5-5; d_gene: -; abundance: -; j_gene: TRBJ1-1; CDR3aa: CASSLGPRVQAYTEAFF
v_gene: TRBV6-6; d_gene: -; abundance: -; j_gene: TRBJ2-6; CDR3aa: CASTSPGSSGANVLTF
v_gene: TRBV2; d_gene: -; abundance: -; j_gene: TRBJ1-1; CDR3aa: CASSERLLGGRGAFF
v_gene: TRBV28; d_gene: -; abundance: few; j_gene: TRBJ2-4; CDR3aa: CASTIPPGNIQYF
v_gene: TRBV4-3; d_gene: TRBD2; abundance: -; j_gene: TRBJ2-3; CDR3aa: CASSQDWGGSGTDTQYF
v_gene: TRBV28; d_gene: TRBD1; abundance: -; j_gene: TRBJ1-1; CDR3aa: CASRNRGGNTEAFF
v_gene: TRBV7-2; d_gene: -; abundance: -; j_gene: TRBJ2-2; CDR3aa: CASSLLRDTGELFF
v_gene: TRBV7-2; d_gene: -; abundance: -; j_gene: TRBJ1-1; CDR3aa: CASSYLRQNTEAFF
v_gene: TRBV7-3; d_gene: -; abundance: -; j_gene: TRBJ2-3; CDR3aa: CASSLTGDSITDTQYF
v_gene: TRBV5-4; d_gene: -; abundance: -; j_gene: TRBJ1-2; CDR3aa: CASSLGPDYGYTF
v_gene: TRBV5-1; d_gene: TRBD1; abundance: -; j_gene: TRBJ2-7; CDR3aa: CASSLDGTGLYEQYF
v_gene: TRBV7-8; d_gene: -; abundance: once; j_gene: TRBJ1-1; CDR3aa: CASSLAGNTEAFF
v_gene: TRBV30; d_gene: -; abundance: -; j_gene: TRBJ2-5; CDR3aa: CAAQPGQETQYF
v_gene: TRBV27; d_gene: TRBD1; abundance: few; j_gene: TRBJ2-3; CDR3aa: CASRSWDRGKDTQYF
v_gene: TRBV28; d_gene: -; abundance: -; j_gene: TRBJ1-1; CDR3aa: CASREGGATEAFF
v_gene: TRBV19; d_gene: -; abundance: once; j_gene: TRBJ2-5; CDR3aa: CASSTRGETQYF
v_gene: TRBV18; d_gene: -; abundance: -; j_gene: TRBJ1-1; CDR3aa: CASSPRKLMNTEAFF
v_gene: TRBV7-2; d_gene: -; abundance: few; j_gene: TRBJ2-5; CDR3aa: CASSFAGGETQYF
v_gene: TRBV9; d_gene: TRBD1; abundance: -; j_gene: TRBJ1-1; CDR3aa: CASSPSTGGRYAFF
v_gene: TRBV10-3; d_gene: -; abundance: -; j_gene: TRBJ1-1; CDR3aa: CAISAAGSNTEAFF
v_gene: TRBV19; d_gene: -; abundance: -; j_gene: TRBJ1-5; CDR3aa: CASSIYRRAGMNQPQHF
v_gene: TRBV5-1; d_gene: -; abundance: -; j_gene: TRBJ2-1; CDR3aa: CASSLSGSYNEQFF
v_gene: TRBV7-9; d_gene: -; abundance: -; j_gene: TRBJ1-2; CDR3aa: CASSLKGANYGYTF
v_gene: TRBV6-6; d_gene: -; abundance: -; j_gene: TRBJ1-1; CDR3aa: CASRDPGTKNTEAFF
v_gene: TRBV3-1/TRBV3-2; d_gene: -; abundance: -; j_gene: TRBJ1-2; CDR3aa: CASSVQGDYGYTF
v_gene: TRBV12-3/TRBV12-4; d_gene: -; abundance: -; j_gene: TRBJ1-2; CDR3aa: CASSLSGIGYTF
v_gene: TRBV19; d_gene: -; abundance: -; j_gene: TRBJ1-5; CDR3aa: CASSQEGLQPQHF
v_gene: TRBV10-3; d_gene: TRBD1; abundance: few; j_gene: TRBJ1-5; CDR3aa: CATRDRDSPNQPQHF
v_gene: TRBV9; d_gene: -; abundance: -; j_gene: TRBJ1-6; CDR3aa: CASSPGVLNSPLHF
v_gene: TRBV6-6; d_gene: TRBD1; abundance: -; j_gene: TRBJ1-4; CDR3aa: CASSFGQGRNEKLFF
v_gene: TRBV3-1/TRBV3-2; d_gene: TRBD1; abundance: -; j_gene: TRBJ1-1; CDR3aa: CASTKGTGEAFF
v_gene: TRBV4-3; d_gene: -; abundance: -; j_gene: TRBJ2-5; CDR3aa: CASSQGGELTQYF
v_gene: TRBV27; d_gene: -; abundance: -; j_gene: TRBJ2-7; CDR3aa: CASRLGRVGEQYF
v_gene: TRBV6-2/TRBV6-3; d_gene: TRBD2; abundance: once; j_gene: TRBJ2-5; CDR3aa: CASSTTLLAGGPETQYF
v_gene: TRBV7-9; d_gene: -; abundance: few; j_gene: TRBJ2-3; CDR3aa: CASKSAGYTDTQYF
v_gene: TRBV5-1; d_gene: TRBD1; abundance: many; j_gene: TRBJ2-7; CDR3aa: CASSRGDSYEQYF